The 5 T cell receptor beta chains listed next were all sequenced from one sample in a study of T cell responses to AZD1222 COVID-19 vaccine. This table comes from immunoSEQ multiplex PCR, and its TCRdb copy is limited to in-frame clones, with some not included. This sample has 110,000 or so clones, with around nine tenths found just once. The material sequenced was peripheral blood, taken on day 0 of AZD1222 vaccination. The receptors derive from an adult in good health.

This rearrangement joins TRBV19 to TRBJ2-1; 9 nucleotides line up with TRBD2. V trimming: 5 bases; J trimming: 2 bases; junction bases outside the gene matches: 10. Germline V CDR1 and CDR2: LNHDA, SQIVND (reference sequence). The CDR3 loop spans 17 amino acids. The chain's CDR3 is CASSAPTSGFTYNEQFF. CDR3 bases: TGTGCCAGTAGTGCCCCGACTAGCGGTTTTACCTACAATGAGCAGTTCTTC. Filled out from reference TRBV19 and TRBJ2-1, the complete variable domain reads DGGITQSPKYLFRKEGQNVTLSCEQNLNHDAMYWYRQDPGQGLRLIYYSQIVNDFQKGDIAEGYSVSREKKESFPLTVTSAQKNPTAFYLCASSAPTSGFTYNEQFFGPGTRLTVL.

The chain couples TRBV7-9 to TRBJ2-3; tentative D call: TRBD2 (5 bases). Germline V lookup: CDR1 SEHNR, CDR2 FQNEAQ (reference sequence). The CDR3 length is 14 residues. V dropped 6 bases and J dropped 4 bases, with 14 bases sitting between them. CDR3 DNA: TGTGCCAGCAGACACCAAGCGGCCGCAGATACGCAGTATTTT. Protein sequence: CASRHQAAADTQYF.

J is TRBJ2-7 and V is TRBV6-2 or TRBV6-3; unclear D gene. The CDR3 spans 13 residues. Germline V gene data show CDR1 as MNHEY and CDR2 as SVGEGT. Deletions cut 5 bases from V and 6 bases from J, with 14 bases between. CDR3 residues: CASSLGFQGEQYF. For the CDR3, the DNA is TGTGCCAGCAGTCTCGGGTTTCAAGGCGAGCAGTACTTC.

The chain has TRBV27 and TRBJ2-7; TRBD2 is a possible D gene (5 bases). CDR3 length: 13 amino acids. V dropped 4 bases and J dropped 3 bases, with 10 bases sitting between them. In germline, CDR1 is MNHEY, CDR2 SMNVEV (reference sequence). Written as DNA, the CDR3 is TGTGCCAGCAGTTCCGGGAATAACTACGAGCAGTACTTC. It is translated as CASSSGNNYEQYF.

This rearrangement joins TRBV27 to TRBJ2-3, with TRBD2 matching over 9 bases. Germline V gene lookup returns CDR1 MNHEY and CDR2 SMNVEV (reference sequence). Trimming took 4 bases from V and 6 from J; bases not matched to a gene: 5. The CDR3 is 14 amino acids. The chain's CDR3 is CASSSPSGTDTQYF. In DNA form, the CDR3 reads TGTGCCAGCAGTTCACCTAGCGGGACGGATACGCAGTATTTT.